This paragraph reports one T cell receptor beta chain. Antigen: not known. This record comes from a study of siplizumab effects on memory and regulatory T cells. Findings and caveats of the study: Among mappable alloreactive CD4+ clones, the Treg-derived fraction averaged around 69% with siplizumab versus about 27% in controls. The authors could not assign a naive or memory phenotype to roughly 75-96% of proliferating CD4+ or CD8+ clones.

Germline V gene data show CDR1 as WSHSY and CDR2 as SAAADI. The CDR3 sequence is 15 residues long. The trim removed 4 bases at V and 0 bases at J, leaving 5 bases unmatched. Data came from immunoSEQ multiplex PCR; TCRdb stores just in-frame clones and leaves some out. The sample includes some 120,000 clones, roughly 94% seen only once; the top ten take under 2%. This TCR was recovered from a human donor in good health. This chain joins TRBV10-2 and TRBJ1-1; 7 bases are a match to TRBD1. Sequencing was carried out using non-Treg CD4+ T cells sorted from blood. The CDR3 loop is CASSGPGQMNTEAFF. DNA for the CDR3: TGCGCCAGCAGTGGGCCGGGACAGATGAACACTGAAGCTTTCTTT.